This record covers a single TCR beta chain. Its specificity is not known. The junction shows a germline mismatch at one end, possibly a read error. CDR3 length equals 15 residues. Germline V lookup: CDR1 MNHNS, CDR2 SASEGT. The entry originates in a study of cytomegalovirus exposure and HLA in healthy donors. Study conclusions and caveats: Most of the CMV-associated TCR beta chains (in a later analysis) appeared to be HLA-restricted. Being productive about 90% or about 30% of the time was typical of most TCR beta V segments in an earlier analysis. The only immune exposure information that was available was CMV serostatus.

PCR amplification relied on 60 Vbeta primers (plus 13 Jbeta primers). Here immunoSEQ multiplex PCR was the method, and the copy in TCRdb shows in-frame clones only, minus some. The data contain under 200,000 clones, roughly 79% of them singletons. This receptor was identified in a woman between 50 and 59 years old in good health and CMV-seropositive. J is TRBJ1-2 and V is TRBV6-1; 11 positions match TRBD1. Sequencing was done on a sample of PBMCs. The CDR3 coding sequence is TGTGCCAGCAGGGAAGGGACAGGGGGAGACTATGGCTACACCTTC. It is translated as CASREGTGGDYGYTF.